Below, 30 T cell receptor beta chains from the same sample are listed, as sequenced in a study of cytomegalovirus exposure and HLA in healthy donors. The PCR made use of 60 Vbeta and 13 Jbeta primers. Profiled with immunoSEQ multiplex PCR; TCRdb holds only in-frame clones, not every one. The sample has 130,000 to 150,000 clones; around 86% are singletons. Sequences were obtained from PBMCs. The receptors originated from a young woman in good health and CMV-seronegative.

The chain is built from TRBV15 and TRBJ1-5, with 11 bases aligning to TRBD1. J gave up 0 bases and V 5 bases, and 9 bases lay outside the gene matches. CDR1 is LNHNV, CDR2 YYDKDF, per germline (reference sequence). This CDR3 is 18 amino acids long. The CDR3 bases are TGTGCCACCAGCGGGAGGGGGACAGGGGGGGATAGCAATCAGCCCCAGCATTTT. The encoded protein is CATSGRGTGGDSNQPQHF. Combining the CDR3 with reference TRBV15 and TRBJ1-5 gives the whole variable domain DAMVIQNPRYQVTQFGKPVTLSCSQTLNHNVMYWYQQKSSQAPKLLFHYYDKDFNNEADTPDNFQSRRPNTSFCFLDIRSPGLGDTAMYLCATSGRGTGGDSNQPQHFGDGTRLSIL.

V gene TRBV28 combines with J gene TRBJ2-5; 7 bases are a match to TRBD1. The tail of the sequence fits TRBJ2-7 better, so the J call may be wrong. Looked up from germline, CDR1 is MDHEN and CDR2 is SYDVKM. The CDR3 sequence is 16 residues long. Written as DNA, the CDR3 is TGTGCCAGCAGTCTCCGACAGGGTCTTGCGTCCTACGAGCAGTACTTC. Its translation: CASSLRQGLASYEQYF.

This clone was seen more than once but under ten times. The chain employs TRBV6-1 and TRBJ1-5, with 8 bases matching TRBD1. CDR1 is MNHNS, CDR2 SASEGT, per germline. J was trimmed by 6 bases and V by 3 bases; bases with no gene match: 1. This CDR3 has 13 amino acids. CDR3 in DNA: TGTGCCAGCAGTGAGGACAGGGCTCAGCCCCAGCATTTT. Its protein is CASSEDRAQPQHF.

The chain is built from TRBV6-5 and TRBJ2-7; D gene unclear. Germline CDR1 and CDR2: MNHEY and SVGAGI. This CDR3 has 15 amino acids. V lost 2 bases to trimming and J lost 0 bases, with 11 bases between them. Here the CDR3 reads CASSYEAASSYEQYF. The DNA of the CDR3 is TGTGCCAGCAGTTACGAGGCAGCCAGCTCCTACGAGCAGTACTTC.

The chain joins TRBV7-9 to TRBJ2-2; D is undetermined. Germline CDR1 SEHNR, CDR2 FQNEAQ (reference sequence). This CDR3 contains 13 residues. Trimming pared 2 bases from V and 3 bases from J, leaving 4 bases between. The CDR3: CASSLRDTGELFF. Written as DNA, the CDR3 is TGTGCCAGCAGCTTACGGGACACCGGGGAGCTGTTTTTT.

This sequence joins TRBV28 and TRBJ2-7; D is ambiguous. Germline V gene sequence: CDR1 MDHEN, CDR2 SYDVKM. The V end was cut by 2 bases, the J end by 4 bases, with 12 bases between. The CDR3 extends over 14 amino acids. The CDR3 region has the DNA TGTGCCAGCAGTTTACTCCAGGCTCCATACGAGCAGTACTTC. Amino acids: CASSLLQAPYEQYF.

The chain employs TRBV11-2 and TRBJ1-1; D perhaps matches TRBD1 (5 bases). Trimming took off 0 bases at V and 7 bases at J, with 9 bases between the two ends. The CDR3 has 13 residues. Germline values: CDR1 SGHAT, CDR2 FQNNGV. CDR3 bases: TGTGCCAGCAGCTTAGACAGGGCAGATGAAGCTTTCTTT. Residues: CASSLDRADEAFF. The full variable domain, rest sourced from reference TRBV11-2 and TRBJ1-1, is EAGVAQSPRYKIIEKRQSVAFWCNPISGHATLYWYQQILGQGPKLLIQFQNNGVVDDSQLPKDRFSAERLKGVDSTLKIQPAKLEDSAVYLCASSLDRADEAFFGQGTRLTVV.

The V gene is TRBV7-9, the J gene TRBJ2-4; 7 nucleotides match TRBD2. Germline V CDR1 and CDR2: SEHNR, FQNEAQ (reference sequence). This CDR3 is built from 13 residues. Trimming cost V 5 bases and J 9 bases; bases outside gene matches: 7. The CDR3 loop is CASSPPGGGIQYF. The CDR3 region has the DNA TGTGCCAGCAGCCCTCCCGGCGGGGGCATTCAGTACTTC.

This clone was found once. The CDR3 spells CASSITTSGGSEQFF. CDR3 in DNA: TGTGCCAGCAGCATAACGACTAGCGGGGGAAGTGAGCAGTTCTTC. The chain links TRBV2 to TRBJ2-1; TRBD2 agrees at 12 bases. Per the germline V gene, CDR1 is SNHLY and CDR2 is FYNNEI. This CDR3 is built from 15 residues. Trimming removed 6 bases from V and 9 bases from J; junction bases left unmatched: 9.

This clone has a single count. The chain has TRBV4-3 and TRBJ2-1, with 13 bases matching TRBD2. This CDR3 has 15 residues. V shed 1 base and J 8 bases; nucleotides not matched to a gene: 2. CDR1 is LGHNA and CDR2 is YSLEER in the germline V gene. CDR3 DNA: TGCGCCAGCAGCCAAGGGACTAGCGGGGGCTATGAGCAGTTCTTC. Its protein is CASSQGTSGGYEQFF.

The J gene is TRBJ1-3, the V gene TRBV30; D is perhaps TRBD1 (6 bases). Germline CDR1 and CDR2: GTSNPN and SVGIG (reference sequence). Trimming left V 2 bases short and J 2 bases short, with 10 bases between. The CDR3 extends over 14 amino acids. In DNA, the CDR3 is TGTGCCTGGAGTCGGGGGGCGGCTGGAAACACCATATATTTT. Protein product: CAWSRGAAGNTIYF.

This clone was recorded once. The chain is built from TRBV30 and TRBJ2-5; a weak D match, TRBD1 (5 bases). CDR1 is GTSNPN, CDR2 SVGIG, per germline (reference sequence). The V gene lost 3 bases and the J gene lost 2 bases, with 10 bases spanning the gap. CDR3 length equals 13 residues. CDR3 protein: CAWRKDIQETQYF. In nucleotides, the CDR3 is TGTGCCTGGAGGAAGGACATACAAGAGACCCAGTACTTC.

The chain has TRBV2 and TRBJ1-2; no clear D. Trimming took off 7 bases at V and 4 bases at J, with 16 bases between the two ends. The length of the CDR3 is 14 residues. Germline CDR1 is SNHLY and CDR2 is FYNNEI. CDR3 residues: CASTPGLGSYGYTF. The CDR3 coding sequence is TGTGCCAGCACCCCAGGACTGGGATCCTATGGCTACACCTTC. Using reference TRBV2 and TRBJ1-2 for the parts outside the CDR3, the full variable domain is EPEVTQTPSHQVTQMGQEVILRCVPISNHLYFYWYRQILGQKVEFLVSFYNNEISEKSEIFDDQFSVERPDGSNFTLKIRSTKLEDSAMYFCASTPGLGSYGYTFGSGTRLTVV.

The chain has TRBV7-2 and TRBJ1-6; 11 nucleotides align to TRBD1. Germline V gene data show CDR1 as SGHTA and CDR2 as FQGNSA. The ends lost 5 bases at V and 10 bases at J; junction bases unmatched: 7. This CDR3 contains 15 residues. In nucleotides, the CDR3 is TGTGCCAGCAGCACCCAGGGACAGGGGGTCTCACCCCTCCACTTT. Protein sequence: CASSTQGQGVSPLHF.

The CDR3 nucleotides are TGTGCCAGCAATATTTGTGGGACTAGCGGGAAAATTGGCTCCTACAATGAGCAGTTCTTC. Translated: CASNICGTSGKIGSYNEQFF. The V and J genes are TRBV21-1 and TRBJ2-1; TRBD2, as called in the table, went unchecked against the DNA. TRBV21-1 is reported as a pseudogene. CDR3 size: 20 residues.

V usage is TRBV9 and J usage is TRBJ1-2; D might be TRBD1 (6 bases). The germline V gene has CDR1 SGDLS and CDR2 YYNGEE. V lost 0 bases and J 6 bases, leaving 15 bases between the germline ends. The CDR3 totals 15 residues. CDR3 sequence: CASSVGTAPADGYTF. CDR3 nucleotide sequence: TGTGCCAGCAGCGTAGGGACAGCCCCAGCGGATGGCTACACCTTC.

The chain carries TRBV30 and TRBJ2-4, with TRBD1 matching over 7 bases. The CDR3 runs 17 residues. V shed 1 base and J 2 bases; nucleotides not matched to a gene: 11. CDR1 is GTSNPN and CDR2 is SVGIG in the germline V gene (reference sequence). The CDR3 nucleotides are TGTGCCTGGAGTGGAATGAGGGGGCGATGGACCAAAAACATTCAGTACTTC. Translating it yields CAWSGMRGRWTKNIQYF.

The V and J genes are TRBV7-6 and TRBJ2-5, with D possibly TRBD1 on 5 matching bases. TRBJ2-7 matches the DNA end more closely, so the J call is doubtful. The CDR3 runs 13 residues. The germline V gene encodes CDR1 SGHVS and CDR2 FNYEAQ. For the CDR3, the DNA is TGTGCCAGCAGCTTGCGACAGAGCTACGAGCAGTACTTC. This gives the protein CASSLRQSYEQYF.

V gene TRBV2 combines with J gene TRBJ2-1, with D possibly being TRBD1 (6 bases). CDR3 length: 16 amino acids. The germline CDR1 and CDR2 sequences are SNHLY and FYNNEI. The V gene lost 2 bases and the J gene lost 10 bases, with 21 bases spanning the gap. The CDR3 DNA is TGTGCCAGCAGTGAACACTTCCAGGGGACCAACAGGGAGCAGTTCTTC. Translating it yields CASSEHFQGTNREQFF.

As regards this clone: Germline is not matched at one junction end, which may reflect a read error. V gene TRBV7-9 combines with J gene TRBJ1-1; the match to TRBD1 covers 7 bases. The CDR3 sequence is 15 residues long. Germline CDR1 reads SEHNR; CDR2 reads FQNEAQ (reference sequence). The CDR3 spells CSSSLTGVRNTEAFF. The CDR3 coding sequence is TGTTCCAGCAGCCTTACAGGGGTTCGGAACACTGAAGCTTTCTTT.

The V gene is TRBV7-2, the J gene TRBJ2-7; 9 bases map to TRBD2. Germline assignment: CDR1 SGHTA and CDR2 FQGNSA. The length of the CDR3 is 17 residues. With V trimmed by 5 bases and J by 0 bases, 11 bases remained unmatched. The CDR3 DNA reads as TGTGCCAGCAGCCACGAGTTCAGAGCGGGGGGCTCCTACGAGCAGTACTTC. Its translation: CASSHEFRAGGSYEQYF.

This clone was recorded once. CDR3 loop: CASSKEVVSSYNSPLHF. CDR3 DNA: TGTGCCAGTAGTAAGGAGGTCGTTAGCTCCTATAATTCACCCCTCCACTTT. The V and J genes are TRBV19 and TRBJ1-6, with D hard to call. V lost 4 bases, J lost 0 bases, and 13 bases lay in between. Germline CDR1 reads LNHDA; CDR2 reads SQIVND (reference sequence). The CDR3 is 17 residues long.

This clone has more than one count but fewer than ten. This chain uses TRBV6-1 with TRBJ1-5; 7 positions match TRBD1. Germline CDR1 and CDR2: MNHNS and SASEGT. V dropped 6 bases and J dropped 6; count of bases not matched to a gene: 5. This CDR3 comprises 13 residues. CDR3 residues: CASSWGQTQPQHF. CDR3 nucleotides: TGTGCCAGCAGCTGGGGACAGACTCAGCCCCAGCATTTT.

This clone was seen only once. This chain joins TRBV18 and TRBJ2-3; tentatively, D is TRBD2 (5 bases). The CDR3 runs 15 residues. The V and J ends lost 3 bases and 1 base respectively, with 11 bases between them. Germline V gene sequence: CDR1 KGHSH, CDR2 LQKENI. CDR3 in amino acids: CASSPRKLGTDTQYF. The CDR3 nucleotides read TGTGCCAGCTCACCCAGGAAACTAGGCACAGATACGCAGTATTTT.

The genes are TRBV2 and TRBJ2-7; 7 positions match TRBD1. CDR3 length equals 13 residues. The V gene's germline CDR1 is SNHLY and CDR2 FYNNEI. J lost 0 bases, V lost 10 bases, and 6 bases had no gene match. In DNA form, the CDR3 reads TGTGCCACCGCTAGGACAGGCTCCTACGAGCAGTACTTC. It is translated as CATARTGSYEQYF.

The chain couples TRBV5-6 to TRBJ2-1, with 8 positions matching TRBD1. Germline V gives CDR1 SGHDT, CDR2 YYEEEE. J lost 4 bases, V lost 4 bases, and 4 bases had no gene match. The CDR3 runs 14 residues. CDR3 coding DNA: TGTGCCAGCAGCAGAGGACAGGGATACAATGAGCAGTTCTTC. It specifies CASSRGQGYNEQFF.

This rearrangement joins TRBV29-1 to TRBJ2-4; a possible D gene is TRBD1 (6 bases). V gave up 4 bases and J gave up 2 bases, with 9 bases separating them. This CDR3 is 13 amino acids long. The germline V gene has CDR1 SQVTM and CDR2 ANQGSEA. The DNA of the CDR3 is TGCAGCGTTGTGGGACATCCCAAAAACATTCAGTACTTC. Translation gives CSVVGHPKNIQYF.

CDR3 in DNA: TGTGCCAGCAGCCCGCGGGCGGGGGGGTCCTACGAGCAGTACTTC. Translation: CASSPRAGGSYEQYF. The V gene is TRBV27, the J gene TRBJ2-5; 9 bases match TRBD2. The closer fit of TRBJ2-7 to the DNA end suggests the J call may be wrong. CDR3 size: 15 residues. Germline values: CDR1 MNHEY, CDR2 SMNVEV (reference sequence).

This chain links TRBV7-9 with TRBJ2-6; TRBD1 aligns across 9 bases. V lost 5 bases to trimming and J lost 0 bases; unmatched junction nucleotides: 11. CDR1 and CDR2 (germline): SEHNR, FQNEAQ (reference sequence). The CDR3 is 19 residues long. The CDR3 loop is CASSLSPGQGYSGANVLTF. The CDR3 DNA sequence: TGTGCCAGCAGCCTCTCGCCGGGACAGGGATACTCTGGGGCCAACGTCCTGACTTTC. Complete variable domain (other parts from reference TRBV7-9 and TRBJ2-6): DTGVSQNPRHKITKRGQNVTFRCDPISEHNRLYWYRQTLGQGPEFLTYFQNEAQLEKSRLLSDRFSAERPKGSFSTLEIQRTEQGDSAMYLCASSLSPGQGYSGANVLTFGAGSRLTVL.

The chain links TRBV2 to TRBJ2-7; D is perhaps TRBD2 (6 bases). This CDR3 contains 14 residues. Germline V gene lookup returns CDR1 SNHLY and CDR2 FYNNEI. V lost 5 bases, J lost 5 bases, and 16 bases lay in between. The CDR3 sequence is CASSFLRRDDEQYF. CDR3 nucleotides: TGTGCCAGCAGTTTCCTGAGGAGGGACGACGAGCAGTACTTC.